The 29 T cell receptor beta chains below come from one sample, sequenced in a study of CD8+ T cells in alopecia areata. Sequencing used cDNA as its template, made by extracting RNA and reverse transcribing it. Clones were sequenced by immunoSEQ multiplex PCR, and TCRdb holds only the in-frame ones, with some missing. The table shows under 150,000 clones, with more than 55% occurring only once. Sequencing used CD8+ T cells sorted from blood. These TCRs come from a human donor in good health.

The chain carries TRBV9 and TRBJ2-3, with TRBD2 matching 11 bases. V was pared by 3 bases and J by 0 bases, with 9 bases of the junction left unmatched. CDR1 SGDLS and CDR2 YYNGEE come from the germline V gene. This CDR3 is 18 amino acids long. The DNA of the CDR3 is TGTGCCAGCAGCGGGAGGGCTAGCGGGAGGTGGAGCACAGATACGCAGTATTTT. Translation gives CASSGRASGRWSTDTQYF.

The chain couples TRBV7-9 to TRBJ1-1; maybe TRBD1 (6 bases). Germline-derived CDR1 and CDR2 are SEHNR and FQNEAQ (reference sequence). Trimming removed 4 bases from V and 8 bases from J, with 14 bases in between. CDR3 length: 13 amino acids. The CDR3 DNA reads as TGTGCCAGCAGCTCGGTTCCGAGGGGGGAAGCTTTCTTT. It yields the protein CASSSVPRGEAFF. The full variable domain, its missing parts supplied by reference TRBV7-9 and TRBJ1-1, is DTGVSQNPRHKITKRGQNVTFRCDPISEHNRLYWYRQTLGQGPEFLTYFQNEAQLEKSRLLSDRFSAERPKGSFSTLEIQRTEQGDSAMYLCASSSVPRGEAFFGQGTRLTVV.

The rearrangement links TRBV25-1 to TRBJ1-5; D gene ambiguous. The V end lost 3 bases, the J end lost 0 bases, and 6 bases lay between the germline ends. CDR1 and CDR2 (germline): MGHDK, SYGVNS. The CDR3 extends over 14 amino acids. This chain's CDR3 is CASSDSDSNQPQHF. CDR3 nucleotide sequence: TGTGCCAGCAGTGACTCCGATAGCAATCAGCCCCAGCATTTT. Using reference TRBV25-1 and TRBJ1-5 for the parts outside the CDR3, the full variable domain is EADIYQTPRYLVIGTGKKITLECSQTMGHDKMYWYQQDPGMELHLIHYSYGVNSTEKGDLSSESTVSRIRTEHFPLTLESARPSHTSQYLCASSDSDSNQPQHFGDGTRLSIL.

This clone was seen a single time. The gene calls are TRBV5-6 and TRBJ1-1; tentative D call: TRBD1 (5 bases). Between the trimmed V and J ends, which lost 2 bases and 8 bases, there was a span of 22 bases. The CDR3 sequence is 16 residues long. The germline CDR1 and CDR2 sequences are SGHDT and YYEEEE. CDR3: CASSFQPPGLLVEAFF. The DNA of the CDR3 is TGTGCCAGCAGCTTCCAACCCCCGGGGCTGTTGGTAGAAGCTTTCTTT.

This clone was counted only a few times. The chain is built from TRBV30 and TRBJ2-1; TRBD2 matches at 7 bases. Germline-derived CDR1 and CDR2 are GTSNPN and SVGIG (reference sequence). Trimming took 1 base from V and 4 from J; bases not matched to a gene: 4. This CDR3 contains 14 residues. CDR3 protein: CAWSASGVYNEQFF. The CDR3 nucleotides are TGTGCCTGGAGTGCTAGCGGAGTTTACAATGAGCAGTTCTTC.

The chain joins TRBV5-1 to TRBJ2-7; D may be TRBD2 (7 bases). V shed 6 bases and J shed 0 bases, with 13 bases lying between them. The CDR3 is 14 amino acids. Per germline, CDR1 SGHRS and CDR2 YFSETQ. The CDR3 reads CASTLGGASYEQYF. The DNA of the CDR3 is TGCGCCAGCACCCTTGGGGGGGCCTCCTACGAGCAGTACTTC.

The V gene is TRBV29-1, the J gene TRBJ2-1, with D perhaps TRBD1 (6 bases). The CDR3 loop spans 11 amino acids. Germline values: CDR1 SQVTM, CDR2 ANQGSEA. V was cut by 3 bases and J by 10 bases, with 10 bases left in between. The CDR3 DNA is TGCAGCGTTGATTTCGGACAGGAGCAGTTCTTC. Translated: CSVDFGQEQFF.

The chain has TRBV27 and TRBJ1-5, with D tentatively TRBD1 (6 bases). The germline V gene has CDR1 MNHEY and CDR2 SMNVEV (reference sequence). CDR3 length equals 13 residues. V was clipped by 7 bases and J by 7 bases, with 14 bases between them. The CDR3 DNA follows: TGTGCCAGCAACCTTATAGGGGGACAGCCCCAGCATTTT. It is translated as CASNLIGGQPQHF.

The chain carries TRBV25-1 and TRBJ1-2; 8 nucleotides line up with TRBD1. The CDR3 contains 15 residues. V lost 3 bases, J lost 6 bases, and 9 bases stayed unmatched. The germline CDR1 and CDR2 sequences are MGHDK and SYGVNS. CDR3 sequence reads: CASSDLGDRSNGYTF. Written as DNA, the CDR3 is TGTGCCAGCAGTGACTTGGGGGACAGGTCTAATGGCTACACCTTC.

This clone has just a few counts. V gene TRBV29-1 combines with J gene TRBJ1-2; maybe TRBD1 (5 bases). The CDR3 totals 11 residues. V was trimmed by 4 bases and J by 8 bases, leaving 11 bases between them. Germline V CDR1 and CDR2: SQVTM, ANQGSEA. CDR3 bases: TGCAGCGTTGCGGGGCGAAAAGGCTACACCTTC. Translating gives CSVAGRKGYTF.

The gene calls are TRBV4-2 and TRBJ2-7; TRBD2 aligns across 10 bases. This CDR3 has 15 amino acids. CDR1 and CDR2 from the germline V gene are LGHNA and YNFKEQ. J gave up 6 bases and V 1 base, and 6 bases lay outside the gene matches. The CDR3 reads CASSQGEREGREQYF. As DNA, the CDR3 is TGTGCCAGCAGCCAAGGAGAGCGGGAGGGCCGCGAGCAGTACTTC.

J is TRBJ2-4 and V is TRBV30; weak D call: TRBD1 (6 bases). This CDR3 has 15 amino acids. V lost 1 base to trimming and J lost 2 bases, with 12 bases between them. Germline CDR1 is GTSNPN and CDR2 is SVGIG (reference sequence). This CDR3 is CAWSETGFTKNIQYF. CDR3 bases: TGTGCCTGGAGTGAAACAGGGTTTACCAAAAACATTCAGTACTTC.

This rearrangement joins TRBV21-1 to TRBJ2-3. TRBV21-1 is a pseudogene segment. The CDR3 consists of 14 residues. For the CDR3, the DNA is TGTGCCAGCAGCAAAGGAAAATTGACAGATACGCAGTATTTT. Protein sequence: CASSKGKLTDTQYF.

The chain joins TRBV29-1 to TRBJ2-7, with D tentatively TRBD1 or TRBD2 (5 bases each). Germline V lookup: CDR1 SQVTM, CDR2 ANQGSEA. V lost 7 bases and J lost 6, with 10 bases in between. CDR3 length: 10 residues. The CDR3 here is CSGWDGEQYF. The CDR3 coding sequence is TGCAGCGGCTGGGACGGCGAGCAGTACTTC.

This chain connects TRBV7-9 to TRBJ1-2; no clear D. CDR1 is SEHNR and CDR2 is FQNEAQ in the germline V gene (reference sequence). V was pared by 1 base and J by 3 bases, with 9 bases between. The CDR3 runs to 14 residues. The CDR3 DNA follows: TGTGCCAGCAGCTTAGAACAGACCCACTATGGCTACACCTTC. Translation gives CASSLEQTHYGYTF.

The chain has TRBV5-6 and TRBJ2-1, with no clear D. Germline V lookup: CDR1 SGHDT, CDR2 YYEEEE. The CDR3 contains 13 residues. V lost 2 bases, J lost 10 bases, and 13 bases lay in between. CDR3 coding DNA: TGTGCCAGCAGCTTCCGGTCAGGCTTCGAGCAGTTCTTC. Amino acids: CASSFRSGFEQFF.

This clone occurred a few times. This sequence joins TRBV29-1 and TRBJ2-2, with a weak D call TRBD1 (5 bases). V was shortened by 4 bases and J by 5 bases, with 17 bases between the two germline ends. Germline assignment: CDR1 SQVTM and CDR2 ANQGSEA. The CDR3 length is 15 residues. The CDR3 protein is CSVVLRAGNTGELFF. For the CDR3, the DNA is TGCAGCGTTGTATTAAGGGCAGGGAATACCGGGGAGCTGTTTTTT.

Worth noting for this clone: Other DNA variants within this sample encode the same CDR3. The V and J genes are TRBV7-9 and TRBJ2-5; D is undetermined. Germline CDR1 is SEHNR and CDR2 is FQNEAQ (reference sequence). CDR3 length: 11 amino acids. Trimming shortened V by 2 bases and J by 5 bases, and 3 bases separated the two germline ends. The DNA of the CDR3 is TGTGCCAGCAGCTTAACGGAGACCCAGTACTTC. Its translation: CASSLTETQYF.

This clone was seen a handful of times. V gene TRBV29-1 combines with J gene TRBJ2-6, with 7 bases that match TRBD1. The CDR3 length is 17 residues. Germline CDR1 reads SQVTM; CDR2 reads ANQGSEA. Trimming removed 0 bases from V and 0 bases from J; junction bases left unmatched: 5. The CDR3 loop is CSVEERGTASGANVLTF. CDR3 bases: TGCAGCGTTGAAGAAAGGGGGACAGCCTCTGGGGCCAACGTCCTGACTTTC. The full variable domain, with the rest looked up from reference TRBV29-1 and TRBJ2-6, is SAVISQKPSRDICQRGTSLTIQCQVDSQVTMMFWYRQQPGQSLTLIATANQGSEATYESGFVIDKFPISRPNLTFSTLTVSNMSPEDSSIYLCSVEERGTASGANVLTFGAGSRLTVL.

This clone was counted a few times. The chain uses TRBV29-1 and TRBJ2-7; D gene uncertain. This CDR3 has 9 residues. The V gene's germline CDR1 is SQVTM and CDR2 ANQGSEA. Trimming pared 7 bases from V and 11 bases from J, leaving 12 bases between. The CDR3: CSAGLPEYF. As DNA, the CDR3 is TGCAGCGCCGGCTTACCGGAGTACTTC.

For the CDR3, the DNA is TGCAGCGTTGTGGTGCCGGGACAGGGGGTTACCGGGGAGCTGTTTTTT. This translates into CSVVVPGQGVTGELFF. This sequence joins TRBV29-1 and TRBJ2-2; 11 bases match TRBD1. Trimming at V came to 4 bases and at J to 5 bases, leaving 9 bases not matched to a gene. This CDR3 has 16 amino acids. Per the germline V gene, CDR1 is SQVTM and CDR2 is ANQGSEA.

This chain uses TRBV13 with TRBJ1-1; no clear D gene. The V gene lost 10 bases and the J gene lost 4 bases, with 19 bases spanning the gap. This CDR3 is built from 14 residues. Germline CDR1 and CDR2: PRHDT and FYEKMQ (reference sequence). The CDR3 spells CATAKSGESTEAFF. The DNA for the CDR3 is TGTGCCACCGCTAAGTCCGGGGAAAGCACTGAAGCTTTCTTT.

This clone was seen more than once but under ten times. In DNA form, the CDR3 reads TGCAGCGTTGGTCTAGCGGGACATGAGCAGTTCTTC. The encoded protein is CSVGLAGHEQFF. The chain joins TRBV29-1 to TRBJ2-1; 9 bases are shared with TRBD2. The trim removed 4 bases at V and 8 bases at J, leaving 3 bases unmatched. Per germline, CDR1 SQVTM and CDR2 ANQGSEA. The CDR3 is 12 residues long.

The gene calls are TRBV11-2 and TRBJ2-1; TRBD1 agrees at 9 bases. Germline CDR1 SGHAT, CDR2 FQNNGV. Losses at the gene ends were 5 bases for V and 13 bases for J; bases not matched to a gene: 9. The CDR3 runs 13 residues. For the CDR3, the DNA is TGTGCCAGCAGCGCCAACAGGGGGCAGGACCAGTTCTTC. Translation: CASSANRGQDQFF.

The chain uses TRBV6-6 and TRBJ2-7; maybe TRBD2 (6 bases). Germline CDR1 and CDR2: MNHNY and SVGAGI (reference sequence). The CDR3 totals 14 residues. Trimming stripped 2 bases from V and 4 bases from J, with 12 bases between. The CDR3: CASSYPGDPYEQYF. The CDR3 coding sequence is TGTGCCAGCAGTTACCCGGGGGATCCATACGAGCAGTACTTC.

To note about this clone: Other DNA sequences from this sample encode an identical CDR3 as well. V usage is TRBV4-1 and J usage is TRBJ2-2; possibly TRBD1 or TRBD2 for D (5 bases each). The CDR3 sequence is 14 residues long. Trimming removed 1 base from V and 7 bases from J, with 10 bases in between. Per the germline V gene, CDR1 is MGHRA and CDR2 is YSYEKL. The CDR3: CASSQVPRGGELFF. CDR3 DNA sequence: TGCGCCAGCAGCCAAGTCCCGAGGGGCGGGGAGCTGTTTTTT.

V and J are TRBV27 and TRBJ2-1; 9 bases line up with TRBD2. Germline CDR1 is MNHEY and CDR2 is SMNVEV (reference sequence). With 8 bases clipped from V and 8 bases from J, the junction kept 13 bases outside the gene matches. There are 15 residues in the CDR3. CDR3 nucleotides: TGTGCCAGCGCCCGTATCGCGGGAGGGGTACATGAGCAGTTCTTC. Residues: CASARIAGGVHEQFF.

This clone was picked up a small number of times. The gene calls are TRBV29-1 and TRBJ2-2; 9 nucleotides line up with TRBD1. Germline-derived CDR1 and CDR2 are SQVTM and ANQGSEA. J lost 10 bases, V lost 5 bases, and 5 bases had no gene match. This CDR3 spans 12 amino acids. CDR3 residues: CSVPGQGLELFF. CDR3 coding DNA: TGCAGCGTTCCGGGACAGGGATTGGAGCTGTTTTTT.

The chain carries TRBV29-1 and TRBJ2-7; possibly TRBD2 for D (5 bases). The CDR3 is made up of 13 amino acids. The V and J ends lost 4 bases and 3 bases respectively, with 13 bases between them. Germline V CDR1 and CDR2: SQVTM, ANQGSEA. CDR3 in amino acids: CSVGFGVLYEQYF. For the CDR3, the DNA is TGCAGCGTTGGATTCGGGGTCCTCTACGAGCAGTACTTC.